This TCR beta chain came from a study of blood T cell repertoires in COVID-19. Participants spanned ages about 18 to 90 years and resided in 24 US areas. Participants had their cohort set by participant-reported clinical history. Only in-frame clones appear in the TCRdb table, and some are missing; sequencing was by immunoSEQ multiplex PCR. The sample shows approximately 130,000 clones, roughly four fifths of them seen only once. The TCR sequence derives from a man under 40 who had recovered from COVID-19. Source material: PBMCs or T cells enriched from blood (not recorded which).

CDR3: CASSGGSLNTIYF. Written as DNA, the CDR3 is TGTGCCAGCTCAGGCGGGTCATTAAACACCATATATTTT. The chain couples TRBV18 to TRBJ1-3; D uncertain. The CDR3 runs 13 residues. Germline lookup yields CDR1 KGHSH and CDR2 LQKENI. Trimming took 5 bases from V and 6 from J, leaving 11 bases between them.